The next 26 T cell receptor beta chains were all read from a single sample in a study of blood T cell repertoires in COVID-19. Sequencing used immunoSEQ multiplex PCR; TCRdb keeps in-frame clones, though not all of them. The sample has about 55,000 clones; roughly 85% are singletons. The sequenced material came from peripheral blood. These receptors were taken from a human donor in a cohort sampled during active or convalescent COVID-19.

This clone was seen only once. CDR3 nucleotide sequence: TGCGCCAGCAGCACGGTCCAGGGGGCTACAGATACGCAGTATTTT. Encoded protein: CASSTVQGATDTQYF. The chain has TRBV5-1 and TRBJ2-3; 8 positions match TRBD1. Unmatched junction bases numbered 7, after V lost 4 bases and J lost 3 bases. Germline lookup yields CDR1 SGHRS and CDR2 YFSETQ. The CDR3 loop spans 15 amino acids.

This sequence joins TRBV6-2 or TRBV6-3 and TRBJ1-5; D is perhaps TRBD1 (5 bases). The V end was cut by 6 bases, the J end by 0 bases, with 9 bases between. The CDR3 is made up of 14 amino acids. Germline V gene sequence: CDR1 MNHEY, CDR2 SVGEGT. CDR3 protein: CASSGGYSNQPQHF. In DNA, the CDR3 is TGTGCCAGCAGCGGGGGGTATAGCAATCAGCCCCAGCATTTT.

The CDR3 DNA is TGTGCCAGCCAATTCTCCGGGACAGGGATCCAGCCCCAGCATTTT. It codes for CASQFSGTGIQPQHF. This chain connects TRBV6-5 to TRBJ1-5; 9 bases are shared with TRBD1. The CDR3 covers 15 residues. Trimming cost V 8 bases and J 7 bases; bases outside gene matches: 12. The germline V gene encodes CDR1 MNHEY and CDR2 SVGAGI.

The chain combines TRBV27 with TRBJ1-5; no clear D gene. Germline CDR1 is MNHEY and CDR2 is SMNVEV (reference sequence). V was clipped by 3 bases and J by 3 bases, with 6 bases between them. This CDR3 is 13 amino acids long. The CDR3: CASSFQDNQPQHF. For the CDR3, the DNA is TGTGCCAGCAGTTTCCAGGACAATCAGCCCCAGCATTTT.

The chain employs TRBV9 and TRBJ2-1; 7 bases match TRBD2. V lost 0 bases to trimming and J lost 1 base; unmatched junction nucleotides: 1. This CDR3 spans 15 amino acids. Germline-derived CDR1 and CDR2 are SGDLS and YYNGEE. The CDR3 DNA follows: TGTGCCAGCAGCGTAGGGCGGGGGTCCTACAATGAGCAGTTCTTC. It codes for CASSVGRGSYNEQFF.

The chain employs TRBV12-3 or TRBV12-4 and TRBJ2-1; perhaps TRBD1 as D (5 bases). This CDR3 spans 11 amino acids. The V gene lost 6 bases and the J gene lost 9 bases, with 9 bases spanning the gap. DNA of the CDR3: TGTGCCAGCAGCGTGACAGTTGAGCAGTTCTTC. Translated: CASSVTVEQFF.

The V gene is TRBV27, the J gene TRBJ1-6, with D possibly being TRBD1 (5 bases). V lost 0 bases and J 2 bases, leaving 11 bases between the germline ends. The CDR3 extends over 17 amino acids. CDR1 is MNHEY and CDR2 is SMNVEV in the germline V gene (reference sequence). The CDR3 sequence is CASSLSGGRAYNSPLHF. DNA of the CDR3: TGTGCCAGCAGTTTATCTGGGGGGAGGGCCTATAATTCACCCCTCCACTTT.

The chain links TRBV29-1 to TRBJ2-4, with a possible D match to TRBD2 (6 bases). The CDR3 totals 12 residues. CDR1 and CDR2 (germline): SQVTM, ANQGSEA. V was pared by 7 bases and J by 8 bases, with 15 bases between. The CDR3 DNA follows: TGCAGCGCCTTGGGACTCAGGGACATTCAGTACTTC. Translated, it gives CSALGLRDIQYF.

The rearrangement links TRBV4-2 to TRBJ2-7, with TRBD2 identical over 8 bases. The CDR3 totals 18 residues. V shed 4 bases, J shed 4 bases, and the junction held 18 bases outside the gene matches. Looked up from germline, CDR1 is LGHNA and CDR2 is YNFKEQ. The CDR3 nucleotides read TGTGCCAGCAGCCCCGTCCCTGAGGGGGGGGCGGGGGGTTACGAGCAGTACTTC. Amino acids: CASSPVPEGGAGGYEQYF.

DNA for the CDR3: TGTGCCAGCAGTCTGGACAGGTTGGAAAAACTGTTTTTT. Translating gives CASSLDRLEKLFF. The chain has TRBV6-5 and TRBJ1-4; 7 bases agree with TRBD1. CDR3 length: 13 amino acids. Germline loops: CDR1 MNHEY, CDR2 SVGAGI. The J segment lost 8 bases and the V segment lost 5 bases, leaving 5 bases of the junction unmatched.

The chain carries TRBV7-2 and TRBJ2-3, with D maybe TRBD2 (6 bases). CDR1 is SGHTA and CDR2 is FQGNSA in the germline V gene. The V end was cut by 5 bases, the J end by 4 bases, with 19 bases between. The CDR3 has 16 residues. This chain's CDR3 is CASSHAGPSGPDTQYF. The CDR3 nucleotides are TGTGCCAGCAGCCACGCGGGGCCCTCCGGTCCAGATACGCAGTATTTT.

The J gene is TRBJ1-6, the V gene TRBV5-1; no clear D gene. The CDR3 contains 17 residues. The germline V gene encodes CDR1 SGHRS and CDR2 YFSETQ. The V gene lost 0 bases and the J gene lost 0 bases, with 10 bases spanning the gap. The CDR3 nucleotides are TGCGCCAGCAGCTTGGTTAGTAGCACCTCCTATAATTCACCCCTCCACTTT. The encoded protein is CASSLVSSTSYNSPLHF.

The J gene is TRBJ2-1, the V gene TRBV18; TRBD2 aligns across 10 bases. J gave up 8 bases and V 4 bases, and 8 bases lay outside the gene matches. This CDR3 is built from 15 residues. The germline V gene encodes CDR1 KGHSH and CDR2 LQKENI. The CDR3 loop is CASSLTSGHNDEQFF. Here the CDR3 DNA reads TGTGCCAGCTCACTGACTAGCGGGCATAACGATGAGCAGTTCTTC.

As DNA, the CDR3 is TGTGCCAGCAGCTTGGCCCCCAGCGGGGGCACAGATACGCAGTATTTT. Its translation is CASSLAPSGGTDTQYF. The chain uses TRBV5-5 and TRBJ2-3; 7 nucleotides agree with TRBD2. The germline V gene encodes CDR1 SGHKS and CDR2 YYEKEE (reference sequence). The CDR3 has 16 amino acids. V lost 0 bases and J lost 1; bases outside the gene matches: 5.

This chain uses TRBV7-2 with TRBJ2-7; the match to TRBD2 covers 9 bases. Trimming at V came to 5 bases and at J to 4 bases, leaving 9 bases not matched to a gene. The CDR3 extends over 15 amino acids. Germline CDR1 and CDR2: SGHTA and FQGNSA. CDR3 residues: CASSQRGGGAYEQYF. CDR3 DNA: TGTGCCAGCAGCCAGAGGGGCGGGGGGGCTTACGAGCAGTACTTC.

This clone was observed at least ten times. Written as DNA, the CDR3 is TGTGCCAGTAGTATAGGAGGAGGGTACGAAAAACTGTTTTTT. It specifies CASSIGGGYEKLFF. The gene calls are TRBV19 and TRBJ1-4; the D is unclear. CDR3 length: 14 residues. V dropped 1 base and J dropped 8 bases, with 11 bases sitting between them. CDR1 is LNHDA, CDR2 SQIVND, per germline (reference sequence).

This clone was picked up one time. V usage is TRBV3-1 (or the pseudogene TRBV3-2) and J usage is TRBJ2-3; weak D call: TRBD1 (5 bases). The CDR3 has 16 amino acids. Germline V gives CDR1 LGHDT, CDR2 YNNKEL (reference sequence). V dropped 0 bases and J dropped 6 bases, with 16 bases sitting between them. CDR3 protein: CASSQEEGDSGDTQYF. The CDR3 DNA sequence: TGTGCCAGCAGCCAAGAAGAAGGGGATTCCGGCGATACGCAGTATTTT.

V gene TRBV5-1 combines with J gene TRBJ1-6; possible D gene TRBD1, 5 bases. Deletions cut 0 bases from V and 7 bases from J, with 14 bases between. This CDR3 has 16 amino acids. Per germline, CDR1 SGHRS and CDR2 YFSETQ. The CDR3 DNA reads TGCGCCAGCAGCTTGGCGCCAACTGGGGCCAATTCACCCCTCCACTTT. It codes for CASSLAPTGANSPLHF.

This CDR3 reads CASSELGADIDIQYF. CDR3 DNA sequence: TGTGCCAGCAGTGAATTGGGGGCTGATATAGACATTCAGTACTTC. The gene calls are TRBV2 and TRBJ2-4; D is possibly TRBD1 (6 bases). Looked up from germline, CDR1 is SNHLY and CDR2 is FYNNEI. This CDR3 has 15 amino acids. Deletions cut 2 bases from V and 8 bases from J, with 16 bases between.

The chain links TRBV27 to TRBJ2-2, with 7 bases aligning to TRBD1. The trim removed 3 bases at V and 7 bases at J, leaving 5 bases unmatched. Germline CDR1 and CDR2: MNHEY and SMNVEV (reference sequence). The CDR3 has 14 amino acids. The CDR3: CASSFGTEHGELFF. CDR3 nucleotide sequence: TGTGCCAGCAGTTTTGGGACAGAACACGGGGAGCTGTTTTTT.

This clone is judged medium-sized (0.01 to 0.1%). The rearrangement joins TRBV7-8 to TRBJ1-2; D possibly corresponds to TRBD1 (5 bases). The V end was cut by 1 base, the J end by 6 bases, with 6 bases between. Looked up from germline, CDR1 is SGHVS and CDR2 is FQNEAQ. This CDR3 contains 12 residues. CDR3 sequence: CASSLGRDGYTF. CDR3 DNA: TGTGCCAGCAGCTTAGGCAGGGATGGCTACACCTTC.

This chain joins TRBV6-5 and TRBJ1-2; D possibly corresponds to TRBD1 (5 bases). The CDR3 sequence is 14 residues long. Germline loops: CDR1 MNHEY, CDR2 SVGAGI. Trimming cost V 2 bases and J 2 bases, with 9 bases left between them. CDR3 bases: TGTGCCAGCAGTTACGTTCGGGGGAACTATGGCTACACCTTC. It yields the protein CASSYVRGNYGYTF.

The chain carries TRBV19 and TRBJ2-1, with TRBD1 matching 8 bases. V lost 7 bases to trimming and J lost 3 bases; unmatched junction nucleotides: 5. The germline V gene encodes CDR1 LNHDA and CDR2 SQIVND (reference sequence). This CDR3 region has 14 residues. The CDR3 is CASIRQGSYNEQFF. The CDR3, as DNA: TGTGCCAGTATACGACAGGGGAGCTACAATGAGCAGTTCTTC.

The chain carries TRBV24-1 and TRBJ1-2; D call uncertain. The length of the CDR3 is 13 residues. V lost 3 bases, J lost 7 bases, and 11 bases lay in between. From germline, CDR1 is KGHDR and CDR2 SFDVKD. CDR3: CATSDPVVGGYTF. The CDR3 nucleotides read TGTGCCACCAGTGATCCGGTGGTTGGTGGCTACACCTTC.

The rearrangement links TRBV5-6 to TRBJ2-7, with 8 bases aligning to TRBD2. V dropped 0 bases and J dropped 7; count of bases not matched to a gene: 9. This CDR3 has 15 residues. CDR1 SGHDT and CDR2 YYEEEE come from the germline V gene. CDR3 sequence: CASSLELRGAKEQYF. The CDR3 DNA reads as TGTGCCAGCAGCTTGGAGTTGCGGGGGGCGAAAGAGCAGTACTTC.

The CDR3 here is CASSLQVRTDTQYF. The CDR3 coding sequence is TGTGCCAGCAGCTTACAGGTCCGGACAGATACGCAGTATTTT. V is TRBV7-8 and J is TRBJ2-3; the D is unclear. The CDR3 runs to 14 residues. Germline V gives CDR1 SGHVS, CDR2 FQNEAQ. With 2 bases removed from V and 3 bases from J, the gap between germline ends came to 9 bases.